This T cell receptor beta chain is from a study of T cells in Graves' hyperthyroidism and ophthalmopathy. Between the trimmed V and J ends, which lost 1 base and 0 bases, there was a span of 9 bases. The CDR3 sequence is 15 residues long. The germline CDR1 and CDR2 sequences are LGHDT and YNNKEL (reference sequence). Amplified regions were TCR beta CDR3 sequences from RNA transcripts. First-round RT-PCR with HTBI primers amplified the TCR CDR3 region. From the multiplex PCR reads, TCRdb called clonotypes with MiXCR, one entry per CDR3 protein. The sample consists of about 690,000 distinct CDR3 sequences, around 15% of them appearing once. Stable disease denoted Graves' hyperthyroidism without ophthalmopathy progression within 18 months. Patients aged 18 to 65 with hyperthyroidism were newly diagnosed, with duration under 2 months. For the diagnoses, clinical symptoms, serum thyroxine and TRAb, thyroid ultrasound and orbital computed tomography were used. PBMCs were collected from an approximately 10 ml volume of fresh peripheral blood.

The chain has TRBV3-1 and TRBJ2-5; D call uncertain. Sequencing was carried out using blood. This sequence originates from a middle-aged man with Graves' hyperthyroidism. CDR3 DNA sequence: TGTGCCAGCAGCCAAGGACGAAGGGACCAAGAGACCCAGTACTTC. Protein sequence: CASSQGRRDQETQYF.